Below, 21 T cell receptor beta chains from the same sample are listed, as sequenced in a study of shared T cell receptors in the human thymus. The repertoire was sequenced with immunoSEQ multiplex PCR; TCRdb's copy has only in-frame clones and lacks some. The table lists about 660,000 clones, approximately 87% of them singletons. This sample was also put to use in a study of human thymus T cells.

The sequencing sample was made of thymocytes. These receptor sequences come from a boy in the first two years of life with a congenital heart defect.

The genes are TRBV5-4 and TRBJ2-7, with 13 bases matching TRBD2. The CDR3 contains 17 residues. Looked up from germline, CDR1 is SGHNT and CDR2 is YYREEE (reference sequence). V trimming: 3 bases; J trimming: 4 bases; junction bases outside the gene matches: 10. The CDR3 reads CASSSIVGLAGRYEQYF. CDR3 bases: TGTGCCAGCAGCTCCATAGTGGGACTAGCGGGAAGGTACGAGCAGTACTTC.

The genes are TRBV4-3 and TRBJ1-1; D is uncertain. V lost 1 base and J 1 base, leaving 4 bases between the germline ends. Germline lookup yields CDR1 LGHNA and CDR2 YSLEER. The CDR3 extends over 13 amino acids. The CDR3 is CASSQVRNTEAFF. Here the CDR3 DNA reads TGCGCCAGCAGCCAAGTGAGGAACACTGAAGCTTTCTTT.

The chain uses TRBV6-5 and TRBJ1-2, with D possibly matching TRBD1 (5 bases). The CDR3 is made up of 14 amino acids. The ends were cut back, 0 bases at V and 7 bases at J, with 12 bases in the middle. Germline assignment: CDR1 MNHEY and CDR2 SVGAGI. CDR3 nucleotides: TGTGCCAGCAGTTACTCGGGGGGGATTCGTGGCTACACCTTC. This encodes CASSYSGGIRGYTF.

The chain carries TRBV5-4 and TRBJ2-1; 9 nucleotides agree with TRBD1. From germline, CDR1 is SGHNT and CDR2 YYREEE (reference sequence). The CDR3 is 16 amino acids. The V gene end was trimmed by 4 bases and the J gene end by 9 bases; junction bases not matched to a gene: 14. The CDR3 coding sequence is TGTGCCAGCAGCCCGGACCGGACAGGGGAAATAGCTGAGCAGTTCTTC. Translating gives CASSPDRTGEIAEQFF.

The rearrangement uses TRBV6-5 and TRBJ2-1; tentative D call: TRBD2 (6 bases). With 0 bases removed from V and 2 bases from J, the gap between germline ends came to 8 bases. Germline assignment: CDR1 MNHEY and CDR2 SVGAGI. The CDR3 runs to 15 residues. Here the CDR3 reads CASSYSEGPYNEQFF. The CDR3 DNA is TGTGCCAGCAGTTACTCGGAGGGCCCCTACAATGAGCAGTTCTTC.

The rearrangement links TRBV29-1 to TRBJ1-2; D possibly corresponds to TRBD1 (5 bases). The CDR3 length is 19 residues. V dropped 4 bases and J dropped 0 bases, with 27 bases sitting between them. Germline V lookup: CDR1 SQVTM, CDR2 ANQGSEA. The CDR3: CSVGRLCLDNKTANYGYTF. DNA of the CDR3: TGCAGCGTTGGACGCCTGTGTTTGGACAATAAAACAGCTAACTATGGCTACACCTTC.

In this sample, this clone turned up once. J is TRBJ1-2 and V is TRBV9; D not certain. The CDR3 is made up of 15 amino acids. V was shortened by 0 bases and J by 8 bases, with 17 bases between the two germline ends. CDR1 is SGDLS, CDR2 YYNGEE, per germline. This chain's CDR3 is CASSVDVSGREGYTF. Here the CDR3 DNA reads TGTGCCAGCAGCGTAGATGTGTCAGGTCGAGAGGGCTACACCTTC. Variable domain in full (rest from reference TRBV9 and TRBJ1-2): DSGVTQTPKHLITATGQRVTLRCSPRSGDLSVYWYQQSLDQGLQFLIQYYNGEERAKGNILERFSAQQFPDLHSELNLSSLELGDSALYFCASSVDVSGREGYTFGSGTRLTVV.

The chain is built from TRBV27 and TRBJ2-5; D unclear. V lost 2 bases and J lost 5, with 9 bases in between. The CDR3 totals 13 residues. The germline CDR1 and CDR2 sequences are MNHEY and SMNVEV (reference sequence). The CDR3 region is CASSLVPGETQYF. The CDR3 DNA reads TGTGCCAGCAGTTTAGTTCCCGGGGAGACCCAGTACTTC.

Notes on this clone: The same CDR3 is also encoded by other DNA sequences in this sample. The rearrangement joins TRBV7-2 to TRBJ2-5; tentatively, D is TRBD2 (5 bases). The CDR3 has 14 amino acids. Germline V gene sequence: CDR1 SGHTA, CDR2 FQGNSA. Trimming removed 5 bases from V and 0 bases from J, with 10 bases in between. CDR3 DNA: TGTGCCAGCAGCCCACGGGGTTACCAAGAGACCCAGTACTTC. Protein sequence: CASSPRGYQETQYF.

The V call is TRBV21-1, the J call TRBJ2-7; TRBD1 was called by the table and not checked on the DNA. TRBV21-1 is assigned pseudogene status. The CDR3 runs 16 residues. The CDR3 spells CASSKSRRVLTGEQYF. DNA of the CDR3: TGTGCCAGCAGCAAATCCCGCAGGGTCTTAACCGGCGAGCAGTACTTC.

The rearrangement links TRBV12-2 to TRBJ2-7; the table's D gene call, TRBD1, was not cross checked with the DNA. TRBV12-2 is a pseudogene segment. CDR3 size: 17 residues. CDR3 region: CASRPTSRGAGAYEQYF. The CDR3 nucleotides are TGTGCAAGTCGCCCAACCTCCCGAGGGGCAGGGGCCTACGAGCAGTACTTC.

The chain uses TRBV27 and TRBJ2-1; D might be TRBD1 (5 bases). Germline-derived CDR1 and CDR2 are MNHEY and SMNVEV (reference sequence). The V and J ends lost 2 bases and 0 bases respectively, with 11 bases between them. CDR3 length: 16 amino acids. This CDR3 is CASSLGAPSSYNEQFF. Here the CDR3 DNA reads TGTGCCAGCAGTTTAGGGGCACCGAGCTCCTACAATGAGCAGTTCTTC.

The chain links TRBV10-3 to TRBJ2-7; 10 bases map to TRBD2. The V segment lost 7 bases and the J segment 2 bases; nucleotides outside the gene matches: 11. Germline V gene data show CDR1 as ENHRY and CDR2 as SYGVKD. The CDR3 has 16 amino acids. The CDR3 nucleotides read TGTGCCATCACCCTCCACCCCGGGACTAGCGCCTACGAGCAGTACTTC. Its protein is CAITLHPGTSAYEQYF.

This chain uses TRBV4-3 with TRBJ2-3, with D possibly being TRBD2 (6 bases). Germline CDR1 and CDR2: LGHNA and YSLEER. This CDR3 comprises 18 residues. Trimming took off 1 base at V and 0 bases at J, with 17 bases between the two ends. This CDR3 reads CASSQGRGPERSTDTQYF. The CDR3 region has the DNA TGCGCCAGCAGCCAAGGGAGGGGACCAGAGCGTAGCACAGATACGCAGTATTTT.

The chain combines TRBV14 with TRBJ2-1; 8 bases line up with TRBD2. This CDR3 is built from 16 residues. V trimming: 0 bases; J trimming: 8 bases; junction bases outside the gene matches: 9. Germline CDR1 reads SGHDN; CDR2 reads FVKESK. CDR3 sequence (DNA): TGTGCCAGCAGCCAAGATCGCGGGAGGCGGACGGATGAGCAGTTCTTC. Translation gives CASSQDRGRRTDEQFF.

This chain uses TRBV19 with TRBJ2-1; TRBD1 matches at 8 bases. The CDR3 runs to 11 residues. The V gene's germline CDR1 is LNHDA and CDR2 SQIVND (reference sequence). In DNA form, the CDR3 reads TGTGGCAGGGGGCCGTACAATGAGCAGTTCTTC. This sequence encodes CGRGPYNEQFF.

This clone was counted a single time. J is TRBJ2-1 and V is TRBV5-1; D unresolved. V was clipped by 4 bases and J by 0 bases, with 14 bases between them. Looked up from germline, CDR1 is SGHRS and CDR2 is YFSETQ. The CDR3 is 16 residues long. The CDR3, as DNA: TGCGCCAGCAGCCGGTCTACAGTAGTCTCCTACAATGAGCAGTTCTTC. This translates into CASSRSTVVSYNEQFF.

In regard to this clone: The sample carries other DNA sequences with the same CDR3. J is TRBJ2-5 and V is TRBV5-1; 8 bases are a match to TRBD1. The CDR3 runs 14 residues. Germline V gene data show CDR1 as SGHRS and CDR2 as YFSETQ. The ends lost 5 bases at V and 5 bases at J; junction bases unmatched: 8. The CDR3 sequence is CASSPGRGRETQYF. The CDR3 nucleotides are TGCGCCAGCAGTCCGGGCAGGGGGCGCGAGACCCAGTACTTC.

The chain couples TRBV2 to TRBJ2-5; possible D gene TRBD1, 6 bases. The germline V gene has CDR1 SNHLY and CDR2 FYNNEI. This CDR3 has 14 residues. Trimming pared 8 bases from V and 0 bases from J, leaving 13 bases between. The CDR3: CASPKGDNQETQYF. CDR3 sequence (DNA): TGTGCCAGCCCTAAGGGGGACAACCAAGAGACCCAGTACTTC. Drawing the rest from reference TRBV2 and TRBJ2-5, the complete variable domain is EPEVTQTPSHQVTQMGQEVILRCVPISNHLYFYWYRQILGQKVEFLVSFYNNEISEKSEIFDDQFSVERPDGSNFTLKIRSTKLEDSAMYFCASPKGDNQETQYFGPGTRLLVL.

This chain links TRBV7-9 with TRBJ2-7, with TRBD1 as a possible D gene (6 bases). The CDR3 loop spans 19 amino acids. With 1 base removed from V and 0 bases from J, the gap between germline ends came to 22 bases. The germline CDR1 and CDR2 sequences are SEHNR and FQNEAQ (reference sequence). The CDR3 DNA is TGTGCCAGCAGCTTAGTCGAGATGCCTGGGACATTGAACTCCTACGAGCAGTACTTC. Protein: CASSLVEMPGTLNSYEQYF.

This clone was detected only a few times. This chain uses TRBV27 with TRBJ2-3, with D uncertain. The germline gives CDR1 MNHEY, CDR2 SMNVEV (reference sequence). The CDR3 consists of 13 residues. Between the trimmed V and J ends, which lost 4 bases and 2 bases, there was a span of 7 bases. The CDR3 protein is CASSSFPTDTQYF. The DNA for the CDR3 is TGTGCCAGCAGTTCCTTCCCCACAGATACGCAGTATTTT.